This T cell receptor (beta chain) was found in a study of PD-L1 blockade in urothelial cancer (dated by TCRdb to about 2017). With respect to the entire study: Therapy was started in 2014 for all patients, and atezolizumab 1,200 mg was administered intravenously every 3 weeks. Twenty-five of 29 patients were males with bladder-origin urothelial cancer, and about 60% of the 29 reported a prior smoking history. An ECOG performance status of 0 or 1 was recorded for the patients, and 0 to 3 prior chemotherapy regimens had been received by the patients. Blood samples were analyzed 3 weeks after the start of treatment (second dose) and 6 weeks after the start of treatment. A median of around 150,000 T cells and approximately 83,000 unique TCRs was obtained from blood samples, and a median clonality of roughly 0.08 was observed. The study was an exploratory multi-omic analysis of somatic, immune and clinical correlates of response to PD-L1 blockade with atezolizumab in urothelial cancer. Pretreatment tumor samples, along with matched peripheral blood collected serially before and after atezolizumab treatment, underwent TCR sequencing. Durable clinical benefit was defined as progression-free survival longer than 6 months, and TCR features were also tested against progression-free and overall survival. In the same patients, whole exome sequencing and RNA sequencing of pretreatment tumors were performed in addition to TCR sequencing. Nine or ten patients reached durable clinical benefit, while about 20 patients did not. Approximately 29 patients had pretreatment blood TCR-seq, roughly 24 had at least one posttreatment blood collection, and roughly 24 had tumor TCR-seq.

In the paper's terms, the time point label means: pretreatment peripheral blood. The cohort comprised 25 to 30 patients with locally advanced or metastatic urothelial carcinoma treated at Memorial Sloan Kettering on a trial protocol. Peripheral blood mononuclear cells were collected pretreatment and during treatment, with between 1 and 8 total time points per patient. The Qiagen DNeasy Blood extraction kit was used to purify genomic DNA from total PBMCs and tumor samples. PBMCs were collected pretreatment and during treatment, and were isolated and stored as previously described. Each PCR received spiked-in synthetic TCR analog templates so that absolute template abundance could be estimated from read counts. The immunoSEQ assay used bias-controlled V and J gene primers to amplify TCRbeta CDR3 regions from genomic DNA. Sequencing of rearranged TCRbeta segments was performed at approximately 20X coverage. On the authors' methods: Sequencing errors were corrected by clustering and CDR3s were annotated against IMGT to assign V, D and J genes. Downstream analyses used only productive TCRbeta rearrangements and left out out-of-frame or stop-codon sequences. Clonality was calculated as one minus the Shannon entropy normalized by the log of the number of unique productive sequences. Fisher's exact test with Benjamini-Hochberg correction, using a cutoff of adjusted p below 0.01, was how clones that differed between time points or between blood and tumor were identified. TCRdb holds this immuneACCESS table with in-frame rearrangements only. Some clones are missing; in checked studies, unresolved V genes explain under half, and the rest has no known cause. V and J calls and clone size come straight from that table; D and trimming were deduced from the DNA. The sample has about 72,000 clones on record, 75% to 90% of them singletons. Around 4.8% of the sample comes from the top ten.

General conclusions and limits of the study: A pretreatment peripheral blood TCR clonality below the median was linked to improved progression-free and overall survival. Patients with durable benefit showed greater expansion of tumor-associated TCR clones in peripheral blood 3 weeks after starting treatment (n of about 22, p = 0.022). Because the sample size was small (n of about 27) and many exploratory analyses were performed, the results are intended to be hypothesis-generating.

The CDR3 numbers 14 residues from cysteine through phenylalanine. The CDR3 DNA has 42 bases and is translated from base 1. CDR1 SGHNT and CDR2 YYREEE were looked up in the germline V gene (reference sequence). The trim is 1 base for V and 3 bases for J, with a gap of 10 bases between the germline ends. Of note for this clone: The specificity of this receptor is unknown. Base qualities are not recorded, but no much larger clone differs from it by a single base.

This chain joins TRBV5-4 to TRBJ2-5, with TRBD1 as a weak D call on 6 bases. The TCR sequence derives from a man between 65 and 79 years old with urothelial cancer. Sequenced material: PBMCs, taken around atezolizumab (anti-PD-L1) treatment. The DNA is TGTGCCAGCAGCTTGCCAGGGGCCAAAGAGACCCAGTACTTC. Translated, this gives CASSLPGAKETQYF.